These 24 T cell receptor beta chains were all obtained from the same sample, sequenced in a study of blood T cell repertoires in COVID-19. This table comes from immunoSEQ multiplex PCR, and its TCRdb copy is limited to in-frame clones, with some not included. This table has around 130,000 clones, around nine tenths appearing once. Material: peripheral blood. The source is a man aged 65 to 85 with active COVID-19.

The rearrangement uses TRBV3-1 (or the pseudogene TRBV3-2) and TRBJ2-3; D perhaps matches TRBD1 (5 bases). The V end lost 3 bases, the J end lost 2 bases, and 9 bases lay between the germline ends. The CDR3 sequence is 14 residues long. In germline, CDR1 is LGHDT, CDR2 YNNKEL (reference sequence). CDR3 DNA: TGTGCCAGCAGCCAGTATGGGGCCACAGATACGCAGTATTTT. Protein sequence: CASSQYGATDTQYF.

The genes are TRBV29-1 and TRBJ2-3, with TRBD1 matching 7 bases. Germline loops: CDR1 SQVTM, CDR2 ANQGSEA. V lost 6 bases and J lost 1; bases outside the gene matches: 10. There are 15 residues in the CDR3. CDR3 amino acids: CSVNHPGTGTDTQYF. CDR3 bases: TGCAGCGTCAACCATCCCGGGACAGGCACAGATACGCAGTATTTT.

The chain combines TRBV5-8 with TRBJ2-2, with 11 positions matching TRBD2. The CDR3 sequence is 20 residues long. V lost 0 bases and J lost 0; bases outside the gene matches: 10. Germline CDR1 SGHTS, CDR2 YDEGEE. CDR3: CASSLVLGTSGSANTGELFF. Here the CDR3 DNA reads TGTGCCAGCAGCTTGGTATTGGGGACTAGCGGATCCGCGAACACCGGGGAGCTGTTTTTT.

The J gene is TRBJ1-1, the V gene TRBV15; a weak D match, TRBD1 (6 bases). CDR3 length: 13 amino acids. The V gene's germline CDR1 is LNHNV and CDR2 YYDKDF (reference sequence). V lost 1 base, J lost 7 bases, and 10 bases lay in between. CDR3 nucleotide sequence: TGTGCCACCAGCAGAGGTGGACAGATTGAAGCTTTCTTT. Protein sequence: CATSRGGQIEAFF. Variable domain in full (rest from reference TRBV15 and TRBJ1-1): DAMVIQNPRYQVTQFGKPVTLSCSQTLNHNVMYWYQQKSSQAPKLLFHYYDKDFNNEADTPDNFQSRRPNTSFCFLDIRSPGLGDTAMYLCATSRGGQIEAFFGQGTRLTVV.

CDR3 region: CASSQVQGGISGNTIYF. The CDR3 coding sequence is TGTGCCAGCAGCCAAGTACAGGGTGGCATCTCTGGAAACACCATATATTTT. The chain carries TRBV14 and TRBJ1-3; TRBD1 is a possible D gene (6 bases). The V end was cut by 1 base, the J end by 0 bases, with 13 bases between. The V gene's germline CDR1 is SGHDN and CDR2 FVKESK. The CDR3 consists of 17 residues.

This clone occurred once. The chain uses TRBV2 and TRBJ2-2, with D possibly matching TRBD1 (6 bases). Germline CDR1 and CDR2: SNHLY and FYNNEI. The CDR3 consists of 14 residues. The V and J ends lost 6 bases and 0 bases respectively, with 8 bases between them. This CDR3 is CASSRTANTGELFF. CDR3 in DNA: TGTGCCAGCAGCCGGACAGCGAACACCGGGGAGCTGTTTTTT.

The chain joins TRBV4-3 to TRBJ1-5, with D possibly TRBD1 on 6 matching bases. The CDR3 is 14 residues long. V gave up 8 bases and J gave up 4 bases, with 15 bases separating them. Germline loops: CDR1 LGHNA, CDR2 YSLEER. The CDR3 reads CASAPNRVNQPQHF. CDR3 coding DNA: TGCGCCAGCGCTCCTAACAGGGTAAATCAGCCCCAGCATTTT.

The CDR3 DNA reads TGTGCCAGCAGCCAAGATCTGGGGCGCGAGCAGTACTTC. It translates to CASSQDLGREQYF. The chain uses TRBV4-2 and TRBJ2-7; D might be TRBD1 (5 bases). The V gene's germline CDR1 is LGHNA and CDR2 YNFKEQ. V gave up 0 bases and J gave up 6 bases, with 9 bases separating them. CDR3 length equals 13 residues.

This clone occurred once. CDR3 DNA: TGTGCCAGCAGCCCATCGCCAGGGGTGGGAGAGCAGTACTTC. Encoded protein: CASSPSPGVGEQYF. The rearrangement joins TRBV7-2 to TRBJ2-7; TRBD1 might be the D (6 bases). V dropped 5 bases and J dropped 7 bases, with 18 bases sitting between them. The CDR3 is 14 amino acids. Germline V CDR1 and CDR2: SGHTA, FQGNSA.

The chain joins TRBV6-5 to TRBJ1-1; 10 bases fit TRBD1. CDR3 length equals 15 residues. V lost 4 bases, J lost 4 bases, and 6 bases stayed unmatched. The germline CDR1 and CDR2 sequences are MNHEY and SVGAGI. CDR3 region: CASSSSTGGRTEAFF. CDR3 in DNA: TGTGCCAGCAGTTCATCGACAGGGGGCCGCACTGAAGCTTTCTTT.

The V call is TRBV27, the J call TRBJ2-1, with 11 bases fitting TRBD2. The length of the CDR3 is 17 residues. The junction had 11 bases not matched to a gene; V was cut back by 0 bases and J by 10 bases. Germline-derived CDR1 and CDR2 are MNHEY and SMNVEV (reference sequence). This CDR3 is CASSLSSLAGGWGEQFF. The CDR3 DNA is TGTGCCAGCAGTTTATCGAGTCTAGCGGGAGGATGGGGAGAGCAGTTCTTC.

This chain links TRBV6-6 with TRBJ2-7, with a possible D match to TRBD1 (6 bases). Trimming took off 7 bases at V and 0 bases at J, with 13 bases between the two ends. The CDR3 runs to 14 residues. Germline values: CDR1 MNHNY, CDR2 SVGAGI (reference sequence). The CDR3 region is CASKLQGSSYEQYF. DNA of the CDR3: TGTGCCAGCAAGCTGCAGGGGAGCTCCTACGAGCAGTACTTC.

The chain links TRBV5-5 to TRBJ2-5; 9 bases agree with TRBD2. J gave up 4 bases and V 0 bases, and 7 bases lay outside the gene matches. From germline, CDR1 is SGHKS and CDR2 YYEKEE (reference sequence). The CDR3 totals 16 residues. In DNA form, the CDR3 reads TGTGCCAGCAGCTTGGCCTTGGCACTAGCGGGAGAGACCCAGTACTTC. It codes for CASSLALALAGETQYF.

This clone came up once. The V and J genes are TRBV28 and TRBJ2-7, with 8 bases identical to TRBD1. CDR3 size: 14 residues. V trimming: 6 bases; J trimming: 3 bases; junction bases outside the gene matches: 7. Per the germline V gene, CDR1 is MDHEN and CDR2 is SYDVKM. CDR3 nucleotides: TGTGCCAGCAGCCCAATCGACAGGGGCTACGAGCAGTACTTC. Protein: CASSPIDRGYEQYF.

This clone was detected a few times. This rearrangement joins TRBV6-5 to TRBJ1-1, with D possibly TRBD1 on 5 matching bases. The V gene lost 10 bases and the J gene lost 1 base, with 19 bases spanning the gap. Germline assignment: CDR1 MNHEY and CDR2 SVGAGI. The CDR3 spans 15 residues. CDR3: CATTSGVLGNTEAFF. The CDR3 DNA sequence: TGTGCCACCACGTCGGGGGTGTTGGGGAACACTGAAGCTTTCTTT.

A few counts support this clone. The genes are TRBV11-2 and TRBJ2-7, with 10 bases fitting TRBD2. The V segment lost 4 bases and the J segment 3 bases; nucleotides outside the gene matches: 3. The CDR3 totals 14 residues. Per the germline V gene, CDR1 is SGHAT and CDR2 is FQNNGV. The CDR3 here is CASSSRLAGYEQYF. The CDR3 nucleotides are TGTGCCAGCAGCTCCCGACTAGCGGGCTACGAGCAGTACTTC.

The rearrangement links TRBV27 to TRBJ2-4; a possible D gene is TRBD2 (6 bases). This CDR3 has 14 amino acids. With 2 bases removed from V and 8 bases from J, the gap between germline ends came to 13 bases. Germline V gene data show CDR1 as MNHEY and CDR2 as SMNVEV (reference sequence). CDR3 nucleotides: TGTGCCAGCAGTTTACGCGGGGAAGGGGACATTCAGTACTTC. Amino acid sequence: CASSLRGEGDIQYF.

The V gene is TRBV28, the J gene TRBJ2-5, with 9 bases lining up with TRBD1. The CDR3 is 16 residues long. The J segment lost 5 bases and the V segment lost 5 bases, leaving 12 bases of the junction unmatched. In germline, CDR1 is MDHEN, CDR2 SYDVKM. The CDR3 is CASSMPGQGQVETQYF. CDR3 in DNA: TGTGCCAGCAGTATGCCGGGACAGGGACAGGTGGAGACCCAGTACTTC.

V is TRBV28 and J is TRBJ2-7; D may be TRBD1 (6 bases). Germline loops: CDR1 MDHEN, CDR2 SYDVKM. The V gene lost 6 bases and the J gene lost 3 bases, with 18 bases spanning the gap. This CDR3 is built from 15 residues. In DNA form, the CDR3 reads TGTGCCAGCAGGTCCGAATGGGGACACATCTACGAGCAGTACTTC. Protein product: CASRSEWGHIYEQYF.

The V gene is TRBV9, the J gene TRBJ2-1, with 8 bases identical to TRBD2. Germline lookup yields CDR1 SGDLS and CDR2 YYNGEE. The CDR3 covers 16 residues. Losses at the gene ends were 0 bases for V and 4 bases for J; bases not matched to a gene: 6. This chain's CDR3 is CASSVGSGRVYNEQFF. The CDR3 DNA is TGTGCCAGCAGCGTAGGGAGCGGGAGAGTTTACAATGAGCAGTTCTTC.

This chain joins TRBV5-4 and TRBJ1-6; TRBD1 aligns across 9 bases. Germline V gene data show CDR1 as SGHNT and CDR2 as YYREEE (reference sequence). The CDR3 loop spans 17 amino acids. V shed 4 bases and J 2 bases; nucleotides not matched to a gene: 7. CDR3 sequence reads: CASSRRTGATYNSPLHF. For the CDR3, the DNA is TGTGCCAGCAGCAGACGGACAGGGGCGACCTATAATTCACCCCTCCACTTT.

This clone was seen a few times. The chain uses TRBV2 and TRBJ1-5, with D perhaps TRBD1 (6 bases). The V end was cut by 6 bases, the J end by 3 bases, with 15 bases between. This CDR3 is 15 amino acids long. From germline, CDR1 is SNHLY and CDR2 FYNNEI. The CDR3 DNA reads TGTGCCAGCAGCTCCGACAGGCCTTCCAATCAGCCCCAGCATTTT. It encodes CASSSDRPSNQPQHF.

V usage is TRBV28 and J usage is TRBJ1-2; the D is unclear. The CDR3 totals 13 residues. V was trimmed by 5 bases and J by 1 base, leaving 8 bases between them. Germline V gene sequence: CDR1 MDHEN, CDR2 SYDVKM. The CDR3 loop reads CASSRGLNYGYTF. The CDR3 coding sequence is TGTGCCAGCAGTCGGGGTCTTAACTATGGCTACACCTTC.

This clone has only one observation. The CDR3 region has the DNA TGTGCCAGCAGTTACCTGGCAGGGGCCTATGGCTACACCTTC. Residues: CASSYLAGAYGYTF. The genes are TRBV6-6 and TRBJ1-2, with TRBD1 as a possible D gene (6 bases). The CDR3 is made up of 14 amino acids. The germline V gene has CDR1 MNHNY and CDR2 SVGAGI (reference sequence). Between the trimmed V and J ends, which lost 2 bases and 4 bases, there was a span of 11 bases.